The entry below describes one T cell receptor (beta chain). Its specific antigen is unknown. Base quality data are lacking; no much larger clone is found one base away. The sample's time point label, in plain terms: baseline before first vaccination. The vaccinee samples were drawn from two UK trials, COV001 and COV002, one of which was a single-blind randomized controlled phase 2/3 trial testing AZD1222 (ChAdOx1 nCoV-19) in healthy adults. For TCRbeta chain sequencing, PBMC samples from trial participants were taken at day 0 and at day 28 after the second dose. The data stem from a study of T cell responses to AZD1222 COVID-19 vaccine (dated by TCRdb to the early 2020s). A note on the overall study: Because spike-specific TCR depth and breadth did not differ between the two schedules, AZD1222 recipients who got a second dose at roughly 4 weeks were pooled with those who got a second dose at roughly 12 weeks. Trial participants were enrolled into age subgroups of 18-55, 56-69 and 70-plus years, which contained roughly 140, 27 and 60 TCR-sequenced participants, respectively. A total of 233 trial participants underwent TCR sequencing, of whom about 210 had received two doses of AZD1222 and some 26 had received two doses of the MenACWY control vaccine. The full study reports these points: Participants were mostly white British and included more females than males, and it was suggested by the authors that clonal diversity may have been underestimated. A significant rise in spike-specific TCR breadth and depth was observed after two AZD1222 doses relative to day 0 and relative to MenACWY recipients. Because no samples from the day 14 peak response were available, repertoires could be characterized only after the peak T cell response. Conclusions about previously exposed vaccinees are limited because only five or six AZD1222 recipients were SARS-CoV-2 seropositive at baseline. The vaccine-associated CD4 TCRs covered the entire spike protein, and the dominant responses fell in regions 160-218 and 743-854. Reportedly, almost half of the unique spike-specific TCRs recognized epitopes lying outside the regions that are mutated in the B.1.351 and B.1.1.7 variants. The 56-69-year group was small, and its depth increase did not reach significance, likely because of low power.

CDR1 and CDR2, per the germline V gene (reference sequence), are MNHEY and SMNVEV. V lost 5 bases and J lost 1 base, and the count of bases not matched to a germline gene is 5. Measured from the cysteine to the phenylalanine, the CDR3 is 15 residues long. Here the CDR3 DNA is all that survives: 45 bases in frame from base 1. The CDR3 regions of human TCRbeta chains were subjected to immunosequencing. Per the original workflow: TCRs in the repertoires were compared against a reference library of SARS-CoV-2-specific TCRs that had been generated with the MIRA antigen-specificity platform. Breadth was defined as the fraction of unique TCRs that were SARS-CoV-2-associated, and depth was defined as the fraction of total T cells that were SARS-CoV-2-associated. Using the MIRA data, every spike-specific TCR was mapped to the spike region that the TCR reacted to and assigned to either a CD4 or a CD8 class. Log10-transformed breadth and depth values were compared by one-way ANOVA with Sidak's multiple comparisons tests. Imported from immuneACCESS, the table was reduced by TCRdb to in-frame sequences with V and J called. These copies leave out some clones; in studies compared against another copy, an unresolved V gene accounts for under half, and the cause of the remainder is not known. D and trimming were read from the DNA, whereas the V and J calls and clone size are those reported in that table. The table for this sample lists around 110,000 clones; roughly 87% of them were counted only once. The ten largest account for around 7% of the sample.

The receptor was isolated from an adult in good health. This specimen was peripheral blood, taken on day 0 of AZD1222 vaccination. Recombination linked TRBV27 to TRBJ2-7; 10 bases in between match TRBD1. The sequenced DNA: TGTGCCAGCAGTCCGAGGACAGGGGGTTCCTACGAGCAGTACTTC. Translated, it gives CASSPRTGGSYEQYF.